These 30 T cell receptor beta chains came from one sample sequenced in a study of blood T cell repertoires in COVID-19. Clones were read by immunoSEQ multiplex PCR, and TCRdb kept only the in-frame ones, dropping some. This sample has about 90,000 clones, with 76% found just once. Input material: peripheral blood. These receptors all stem from a man in his 70s with acute or convalescent COVID-19.

The count of this clone is one. This chain uses TRBV5-8 with TRBJ1-5; tentative D call: TRBD1 (5 bases). The germline V and J ends were trimmed by 4 bases and 3 bases, with 8 bases remaining between them. The length of the CDR3 is 13 residues. CDR1 SGHTS and CDR2 YDEGEE come from the germline V gene. CDR3 DNA sequence: TGTGCCAGCAGCAGACAGCCCAATCAGCCCCAGCATTTT. This encodes CASSRQPNQPQHF. Supplemented by reference TRBV5-8 and TRBJ1-5, the full variable domain reads EAGVTQSPTHLIKTRGQQATLRCSPISGHTSVYWYQQALGLGLQFLLWYDEGEERNRGNFPPRFSGRQFPNYSSELNVNALELEDSALYLCASSRQPNQPQHFGDGTRLSIL.

The chain has TRBV5-1 and TRBJ2-3, with D possibly TRBD1 on 5 matching bases. This CDR3 contains 17 residues. Germline lookup yields CDR1 SGHRS and CDR2 YFSETQ. V shed 4 bases and J shed 5 bases, with 23 bases lying between them. The DNA for the CDR3 is TGCGCCAGCAGCGCCCGGGCCCTAGGGGCCGTTGAAGATACGCAGTATTTT. Its translation is CASSARALGAVEDTQYF.

This clone appeared a few times. The chain employs TRBV19 and TRBJ1-5; D might be TRBD1 (5 bases). The CDR3 is 15 amino acids. Germline loops: CDR1 LNHDA, CDR2 SQIVND (reference sequence). The V end was cut by 6 bases, the J end by 0 bases, with 12 bases between. The CDR3 nucleotides are TGTGCCAGTAGGACAGAGTCCTATAGCAATCAGCCCCAGCATTTT. Its translation is CASRTESYSNQPQHF.

This chain joins TRBV19 and TRBJ1-2; D is undetermined. V was shortened by 4 bases and J by 4 bases, with 16 bases between the two germline ends. The germline CDR1 and CDR2 sequences are LNHDA and SQIVND (reference sequence). CDR3 length: 15 residues. CDR3 sequence reads: CASSKREGLGYGYTF. The CDR3 nucleotides are TGTGCCAGTAGTAAGCGAGAAGGACTTGGCTATGGCTACACCTTC.

This chain links TRBV5-1 with TRBJ2-5; D is unresolved. V was shortened by 0 bases and J by 4 bases, with 10 bases between the two germline ends. Germline lookup yields CDR1 SGHRS and CDR2 YFSETQ. This CDR3 is built from 14 residues. As DNA, the CDR3 is TGCGCCAGCAGCTTGGCCGAACGGGTAGAGACCCAGTACTTC. Residues: CASSLAERVETQYF.

This clone came up a few times. V and J are TRBV7-2 and TRBJ2-5; 9 nucleotides align to TRBD1. Per germline, CDR1 SGHTA and CDR2 FQGNSA. Trimming cost V 1 base and J 1 base; bases outside gene matches: 4. This CDR3 contains 16 residues. The DNA of the CDR3 is TGTGCCAGCAGCTTAGGGACAGGGGTTGGCCAAGAGACCCAGTACTTC. Translation: CASSLGTGVGQETQYF.

The rearrangement uses TRBV5-1 and TRBJ2-7; 11 bases are shared with TRBD1. The germline CDR1 and CDR2 sequences are SGHRS and YFSETQ. Trimming took 2 bases from V and 3 from J; bases not matched to a gene: 4. This CDR3 is built from 15 residues. The CDR3 loop reads CASSFRTGGGYEQYF. The CDR3 DNA reads TGCGCCAGCAGCTTTCGGACAGGGGGCGGCTACGAGCAGTACTTC.

The CDR3 sequence is CASSRIRGSGANVLTF. Written as DNA, the CDR3 is TGTGCCAGCAGCCGGATAAGGGGCTCTGGGGCCAACGTCCTGACTTTC. V usage is TRBV3-1 (or the pseudogene TRBV3-2) and J usage is TRBJ2-6; D may be TRBD1 (5 bases). This CDR3 region has 16 residues. The V gene lost 4 bases and the J gene lost 0 bases, with 10 bases spanning the gap. The V gene's germline CDR1 is LGHDT and CDR2 YNNKEL (reference sequence).

The gene calls are TRBV7-2 and TRBJ1-4, with TRBD1 matching over 7 bases. This CDR3 comprises 15 residues. The ends lost 4 bases at V and 5 bases at J; junction bases unmatched: 7. CDR1 and CDR2 from the germline V gene are SGHTA and FQGNSA. CDR3 region: CASSSRRGQNEKLFF. For the CDR3, the DNA is TGTGCCAGCAGCTCCCGGAGGGGACAGAATGAAAAACTGTTTTTT.

The rearrangement uses TRBV5-1 and TRBJ2-7; possibly TRBD1 for D (6 bases). Germline V gene sequence: CDR1 SGHRS, CDR2 YFSETQ. The CDR3 runs 16 residues. The ends were cut back, 3 bases at V and 4 bases at J, with 20 bases in the middle. This CDR3 reads CASSWGSGTPEYEQYV. Written as DNA, the CDR3 is TGCGCCAGCAGCTGGGGCTCCGGGACACCCGAGTACGAGCAGTACGTC.

V is TRBV5-4 and J is TRBJ2-5; 9 nucleotides align to TRBD1. After removal of 3 bases from V and 1 base from J, the junction contained 10 bases not matched to a gene. Germline CDR1 reads SGHNT; CDR2 reads YYREEE (reference sequence). The CDR3 contains 17 residues. This chain's CDR3 is CASSSPRDRASQETQYF. The CDR3 DNA reads TGTGCCAGCAGCTCCCCCAGGGACAGGGCCTCCCAAGAGACCCAGTACTTC.

The chain joins TRBV5-4 to TRBJ2-6; the match to TRBD1 covers 10 bases. V shed 6 bases, J shed 2 bases, and the junction held 11 bases outside the gene matches. The CDR3 has 18 amino acids. Germline lookup yields CDR1 SGHNT and CDR2 YYREEE (reference sequence). CDR3 protein: CASTLYGTGEAGANVLTF. The CDR3 DNA sequence: TGTGCCAGCACCCTGTACGGGACAGGGGAAGCTGGGGCCAACGTCCTGACTTTC.

The J gene is TRBJ1-2, the V gene TRBV4-2; D uncertain. The CDR3 spans 15 residues. V lost 0 bases and J lost 8, with 16 bases in between. Per the germline V gene, CDR1 is LGHNA and CDR2 is YNFKEQ. Here the CDR3 reads CASSQDLSGGRGYTF. In nucleotides, the CDR3 is TGTGCCAGCAGCCAAGATCTCAGCGGAGGACGGGGCTACACCTTC.

This chain uses TRBV5-1 with TRBJ2-3; TRBD1 matches 9 bases. Germline assignment: CDR1 SGHRS and CDR2 YFSETQ. Unmatched junction bases numbered 6, after V lost 1 base and J lost 3 bases. The CDR3 sequence is 16 residues long. CDR3 amino acids: CASSLMTGGNTDTQYF. CDR3 nucleotide sequence: TGCGCCAGCAGCTTGATGACAGGGGGTAATACAGATACGCAGTATTTT.

The chain is built from TRBV3-1 (or the pseudogene TRBV3-2) and TRBJ2-1; TRBD1 aligns across 8 bases. This CDR3 is built from 15 residues. The V and J ends lost 2 bases and 3 bases, in that order; junction bases with no gene match: 3. The germline V gene has CDR1 LGHDT and CDR2 YNNKEL (reference sequence). The CDR3 protein is CASSQRGQGYNEQFF. The CDR3 DNA reads TGTGCCAGCAGCCAACGAGGACAGGGCTACAATGAGCAGTTCTTC.

This clone has ten or more counts. Different DNA sequences within this sample yield the same CDR3. The V gene is TRBV5-1, the J gene TRBJ2-1; D is possibly TRBD2 (5 bases). Germline V CDR1 and CDR2: SGHRS, YFSETQ. CDR3 length: 16 residues. The V gene lost 0 bases and the J gene lost 0 bases, with 10 bases spanning the gap. CDR3 in DNA: TGCGCCAGCAGCTTGGCCGGGCGGGTCTCCTACAATGAGCAGTTCTTC. Translated: CASSLAGRVSYNEQFF.

This clone was picked up a small number of times. V usage is TRBV9 and J usage is TRBJ1-2; tentatively, D is TRBD1 (5 bases). V was cut by 0 bases and J by 4 bases, with 19 bases left in between. This CDR3 comprises 17 residues. Germline CDR1 SGDLS, CDR2 YYNGEE. CDR3 nucleotides: TGTGCCAGCAGCGTAGCTGGATGGAGGGGTGAGGGCTATGGCTACACCTTC. The encoded protein is CASSVAGWRGEGYGYTF.

J is TRBJ2-5 and V is TRBV7-9; 11 bases agree with TRBD2. J gave up 2 bases and V 6 bases, and 8 bases lay outside the gene matches. The CDR3 runs to 16 residues. Germline V gives CDR1 SEHNR, CDR2 FQNEAQ (reference sequence). The CDR3 nucleotides are TGTGCCAGCAGGAGACTAGCGGGGTTCTTACAAGAGACCCAGTACTTC. Protein: CASRRLAGFLQETQYF. The full variable domain, with the rest looked up from reference TRBV7-9 and TRBJ2-5, is DTGVSQNPRHKITKRGQNVTFRCDPISEHNRLYWYRQTLGQGPEFLTYFQNEAQLEKSRLLSDRFSAERPKGSFSTLEIQRTEQGDSAMYLCASRRLAGFLQETQYFGPGTRLLVL.

Concerning this clone: Other DNA sequences from this sample encode an identical CDR3 as well. The chain links TRBV5-1 to TRBJ1-3; TRBD1 aligns across 12 bases. Germline assignment: CDR1 SGHRS and CDR2 YFSETQ. Losses at the gene ends were 3 bases for V and 4 bases for J; bases not matched to a gene: 5. The CDR3 is made up of 16 amino acids. The CDR3 region is CASSSGTGGAGNTIYF. CDR3 DNA: TGCGCCAGCAGCTCCGGGACAGGGGGCGCCGGAAACACCATATATTTT.

This clone has only one observation. V gene TRBV5-1 combines with J gene TRBJ2-2; 7 bases align to TRBD2. CDR3 length: 16 amino acids. After removal of 0 bases from V and 1 base from J, the junction contained 3 bases not matched to a gene. Germline CDR1 and CDR2: SGHRS and YFSETQ. CDR3 sequence reads: CASSLDGGRNTGELFF. CDR3 sequence (DNA): TGCGCCAGCAGCTTGGATGGCGGGAGGAACACCGGGGAGCTGTTTTTT.

The rearrangement links TRBV7-3 to TRBJ2-7, with 8 bases aligning to TRBD2. Germline-derived CDR1 and CDR2 are SGHTA and FQGTGA. This CDR3 spans 14 amino acids. Losses at the gene ends were 5 bases for V and 6 bases for J; bases not matched to a gene: 9. The CDR3 sequence is CASSPGGGLGEQYF. In nucleotides, the CDR3 is TGTGCCAGCAGCCCCGGGGGGGGTTTGGGCGAGCAGTACTTC. Full variable domain (remainder filled in from reference TRBV7-3 and TRBJ2-7): GAGVSQTPSNKVTEKGKYVELRCDPISGHTALYWYRQSLGQGPEFLIYFQGTGAADDSGLPNDRFFAVRPEGSVSTLKIQRTERGDSAVYLCASSPGGGLGEQYFGPGTRLTVT.

J is TRBJ1-3 and V is TRBV24-1; 7 bases are a match to TRBD1. The germline V gene encodes CDR1 KGHDR and CDR2 SFDVKD. The CDR3 runs to 15 residues. The V gene end was trimmed by 7 bases and the J gene end by 3 bases; junction bases not matched to a gene: 8. Written as DNA, the CDR3 is TGTGCCACCAGCCCGACAGGGCCTGGTGGAAACACCATATATTTT. Amino acids: CATSPTGPGGNTIYF.

The chain employs TRBV7-2 and TRBJ2-1; 10 nucleotides match TRBD1. Germline V gene data show CDR1 as SGHTA and CDR2 as FQGNSA. V shed 1 base, J shed 16 bases, and the junction held 16 bases outside the gene matches. CDR3 length: 16 amino acids. The CDR3 loop is CASSLGGSTGGSSRFF. The CDR3 coding sequence is TGTGCCAGCAGCTTAGGGGGTTCGACAGGGGGCAGTTCGCGTTTCTTC.

This rearrangement joins TRBV2 to TRBJ1-5; 9 bases match TRBD1. The CDR3 extends over 15 amino acids. V shed 6 bases and J 7 bases; nucleotides not matched to a gene: 10. Germline lookup yields CDR1 SNHLY and CDR2 FYNNEI. The CDR3 protein is CASRLTGTGSQPQHF. The CDR3 DNA sequence: TGTGCCAGCAGACTCACCGGGACAGGGAGCCAGCCCCAGCATTTT.

The chain is built from TRBV7-9 and TRBJ2-6, with 7 bases fitting TRBD1. The V gene's germline CDR1 is SEHNR and CDR2 FQNEAQ (reference sequence). This CDR3 has 15 residues. The V and J ends lost 5 bases and 4 bases, in that order; junction bases with no gene match: 5. In DNA, the CDR3 is TGTGCCAGCAGCCCGACAGGGTCCGGGGCCAACGTCCTGACTTTC. Protein: CASSPTGSGANVLTF.

The chain uses TRBV6-5 and TRBJ2-3; D is unresolved. From germline, CDR1 is MNHEY and CDR2 SVGAGI. This CDR3 has 16 residues. V lost 0 bases and J 0 bases, leaving 10 bases between the germline ends. The CDR3 sequence: CASSYSWASSTDTQYF. CDR3 sequence (DNA): TGTGCCAGCAGTTACTCCTGGGCATCTAGCACAGATACGCAGTATTTT.

This chain connects TRBV30 to TRBJ2-5; TRBD1 matches 10 bases. The CDR3 runs 15 residues. Trimming removed 4 bases from V and 0 bases from J; junction bases left unmatched: 5. The germline gives CDR1 GTSNPN, CDR2 SVGIG (reference sequence). CDR3 bases: TGTGCCTGGACCCTCGGGACAGGGGACCAAGAGACCCAGTACTTC. Protein sequence: CAWTLGTGDQETQYF.

This chain connects TRBV18 to TRBJ2-1, with D possibly being TRBD2 (6 bases). This CDR3 has 14 residues. The V end was cut by 0 bases, the J end by 12 bases, with 15 bases between. CDR1 and CDR2 from the germline V gene are KGHSH and LQKENI. CDR3 in DNA: TGTGCCAGCTCACCACCCAGCGGGCGGCAGGGGCAGTTCTTC. Its protein is CASSPPSGRQGQFF.

This chain joins TRBV5-4 and TRBJ2-1; D is unresolved. Germline V CDR1 and CDR2: SGHNT, YYREEE (reference sequence). The CDR3 loop spans 11 amino acids. V lost 5 bases and J 10 bases, leaving 10 bases between the germline ends. CDR3 region: CASSKKEEQFF. CDR3 nucleotides: TGTGCCAGCAGTAAAAAGGAGGAGCAGTTCTTC.

This chain connects TRBV7-2 to TRBJ1-2; maybe TRBD1 (5 bases). The germline CDR1 and CDR2 sequences are SGHTA and FQGNSA. CDR3 length: 15 amino acids. Trimming stripped 5 bases from V and 7 bases from J, with 20 bases between. The CDR3 coding sequence is TGTGCCAGCAGCGCCGGGACTCTACCCCAGGGTGGCTACACCTTC. It specifies CASSAGTLPQGGYTF. Variable domain in full (rest from reference TRBV7-2 and TRBJ1-2): GAGVSQSPSNKVTEKGKDVELRCDPISGHTALYWYRQSLGQGLEFLIYFQGNSAPDKSGLPSDRFSAERTGGSVSTLTIQRTQQEDSAVYLCASSAGTLPQGGYTFGSGTRLTVV.